The next 6 T cell receptor beta chains were all read from a single sample in a study of OX40 agonist ivuxolimab in advanced cancers. The assay was immunoSEQ multiplex PCR, and TCRdb's table has in-frame clones only and misses some. The sample includes several thousand clones, roughly 90% of them seen just once. The sample in question was CD4+ or CD8+ T cells sorted from blood, obtained in a trial of the OX40 agonist ivuxolimab. These receptors were collected from an adult with an advanced solid tumor such as melanoma, head and neck, liver or kidney cancer.

V usage is TRBV18 and J usage is TRBJ2-7; TRBD1 matches 8 bases. The CDR3 length is 13 residues. The ends lost 3 bases at V and 7 bases at J; junction bases unmatched: 5. Germline values: CDR1 KGHSH, CDR2 LQKENI. The CDR3 DNA reads TGTGCCAGCTCACCCCCGACAGGGGTAGAGCAGTACGTC. Protein product: CASSPPTGVEQYV.

This chain connects TRBV18 to TRBJ1-2; D might be TRBD1 (6 bases). CDR1 is KGHSH, CDR2 LQKENI, per germline. Trimming took 2 bases from V and 6 from J, leaving 10 bases between them. The CDR3 runs 13 residues. DNA for the CDR3: TGTGCCAGCTCACCATCAGGGGAGGATGGCTACACCTTC. Encoded protein: CASSPSGEDGYTF.

CDR3 loop: CASSAEKLTSRTGELFF. The CDR3 coding sequence is TGTGCCAGCAGCGCAGAAAAATTGACTAGCAGGACCGGGGAGCTGTTTTTT. The chain recombines TRBV9 with TRBJ2-2; 7 bases map to TRBD2. The germline V gene encodes CDR1 SGDLS and CDR2 YYNGEE. After removal of 3 bases from V and 5 bases from J, the junction contained 13 bases not matched to a gene. The CDR3 has 17 residues.

V is TRBV9 and J is TRBJ2-3; a weak D match, TRBD2 (6 bases). The V gene lost 3 bases and the J gene lost 2 bases, with 19 bases spanning the gap. This CDR3 contains 17 residues. Germline V gene data show CDR1 as SGDLS and CDR2 as YYNGEE. CDR3 DNA sequence: TGTGCCAGCAGCGCTAGGTCCGGGACTGGCTACACAGATACGCAGTATTTT. Translating it yields CASSARSGTGYTDTQYF.

The V gene is TRBV5-1, the J gene TRBJ1-6; 9 nucleotides agree with TRBD1. This CDR3 spans 15 amino acids. Germline CDR1 reads SGHRS; CDR2 reads YFSETQ. Losses at the gene ends were 3 bases for V and 6 bases for J; bases not matched to a gene: 4. The CDR3 here is CASSYRDRANSPLHF. The CDR3 bases are TGCGCCAGCAGCTACCGGGACAGGGCTAATTCACCCCTCCACTTT.

As DNA, the CDR3 is TGTGCCAGCTTTTCAGGGGAAAGACGAACTGAAGCTTTCTTT. As protein: CASFSGERRTEAFF. The rearrangement links TRBV2 to TRBJ1-1, with D perhaps TRBD1 (6 bases). The V gene lost 8 bases and the J gene lost 5 bases, with 18 bases spanning the gap. The V gene's germline CDR1 is SNHLY and CDR2 FYNNEI. This CDR3 has 14 amino acids.